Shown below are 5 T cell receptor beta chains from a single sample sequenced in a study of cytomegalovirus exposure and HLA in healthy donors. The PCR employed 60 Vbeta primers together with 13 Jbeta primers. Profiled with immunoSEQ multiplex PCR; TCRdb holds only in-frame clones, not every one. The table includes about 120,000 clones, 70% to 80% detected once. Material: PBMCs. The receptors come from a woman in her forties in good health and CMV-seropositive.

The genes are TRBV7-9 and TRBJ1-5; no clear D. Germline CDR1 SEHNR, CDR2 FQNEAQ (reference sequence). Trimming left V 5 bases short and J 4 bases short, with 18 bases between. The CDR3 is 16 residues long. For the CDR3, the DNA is TGTGCCAGCAGCATCAACTGGCAGGATGTTAATCAGCCCCAGCATTTT. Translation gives CASSINWQDVNQPQHF.

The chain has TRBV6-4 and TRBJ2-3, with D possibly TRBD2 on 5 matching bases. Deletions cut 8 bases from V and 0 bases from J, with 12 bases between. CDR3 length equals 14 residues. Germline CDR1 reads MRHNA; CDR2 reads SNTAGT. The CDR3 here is CASAAGASTDTQYF. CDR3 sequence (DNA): TGTGCCAGCGCTGCGGGCGCTAGCACAGATACGCAGTATTTT.

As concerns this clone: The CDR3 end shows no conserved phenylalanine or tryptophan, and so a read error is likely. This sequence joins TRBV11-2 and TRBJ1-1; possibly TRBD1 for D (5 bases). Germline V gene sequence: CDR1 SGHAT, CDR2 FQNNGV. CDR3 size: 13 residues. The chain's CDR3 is CAGSFDSGTEAFL. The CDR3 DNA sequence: TGTGCCGGCAGCTTCGACAGTGGCACTGAAGCTTTCCTT.

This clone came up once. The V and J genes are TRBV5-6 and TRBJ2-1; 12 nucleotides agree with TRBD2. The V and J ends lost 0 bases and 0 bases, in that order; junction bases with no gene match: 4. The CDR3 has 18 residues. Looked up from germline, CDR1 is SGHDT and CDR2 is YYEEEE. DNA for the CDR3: TGTGCCAGCAGCTTGGACCTAGCGGGAGGGGACTCCTACAATGAGCAGTTCTTC. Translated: CASSLDLAGGDSYNEQFF.

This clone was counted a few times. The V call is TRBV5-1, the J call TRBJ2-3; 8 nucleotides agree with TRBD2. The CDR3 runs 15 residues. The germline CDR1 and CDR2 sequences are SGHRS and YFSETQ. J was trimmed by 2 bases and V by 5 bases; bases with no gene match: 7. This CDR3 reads CASRAGTRYTDTQYF. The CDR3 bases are TGCGCCAGCAGGGCCGGGACTAGGTACACAGATACGCAGTATTTT.